Each of the 14 T cell receptor beta chains below was sequenced from the same sample in a study of cytomegalovirus exposure and HLA in healthy donors. PCR employed 60 Vbeta and 13 Jbeta primers. Here immunoSEQ multiplex PCR was the method, and the copy in TCRdb shows in-frame clones only, minus some. This listing includes about 130,000 clones. The specimen was PBMCs. These receptor sequences come from a woman aged 55-70 years in good health and CMV-seronegative.

V and J are TRBV6-6 and TRBJ1-3, with a possible D match to TRBD1 (6 bases). The germline V gene has CDR1 MNHNY and CDR2 SVGAGI (reference sequence). Trimming left V 0 bases short and J 5 bases short, with 14 bases between. CDR3 length equals 16 residues. The CDR3 protein is CASSYSQGGGRNTIYF. The CDR3 coding sequence is TGTGCCAGCAGTTACTCACAGGGTGGGGGCCGAAACACCATATATTTT.

The V and J genes are TRBV5-6 and TRBJ1-1; 10 positions agree with TRBD1. The CDR3 totals 15 residues. CDR1 and CDR2 (germline): SGHDT, YYEEEE. J was trimmed by 5 bases and V by 3 bases; bases with no gene match: 7. The DNA of the CDR3 is TGTGCCAGCAGCTCCGGACAGGGGGGAGGGACTGAAGCTTTCTTT. It codes for CASSSGQGGGTEAFF.

The V gene is TRBV7-9, the J gene TRBJ1-3; perhaps TRBD1 as D (6 bases). Looked up from germline, CDR1 is SEHNR and CDR2 is FQNEAQ (reference sequence). This CDR3 is built from 18 residues. Trimming cost V 1 base and J 0 bases, with 16 bases left between them. This CDR3 is CASSLEGGRVHSGNTIYF. The CDR3 DNA sequence: TGTGCCAGCAGCTTAGAAGGGGGTAGAGTACACTCTGGAAACACCATATATTTT.

The rearrangement joins TRBV7-9 to TRBJ2-7; perhaps TRBD2 as D (5 bases). Looked up from germline, CDR1 is SEHNR and CDR2 is FQNEAQ (reference sequence). The CDR3 has 13 residues. Trimming cost V 7 bases and J 3 bases, with 13 bases left between them. In nucleotides, the CDR3 is TGTGCCAGCACCCCCCTAAGCGGCTACGAGCAGTACTTC. This translates into CASTPLSGYEQYF.

This chain links TRBV20-1 with TRBJ2-1; possible D gene TRBD2, 5 bases. This CDR3 contains 8 residues. V dropped 6 bases and J dropped 15 bases, with 9 bases sitting between them. Germline CDR1 reads DFQATT; CDR2 reads SNEGSKA (reference sequence). In DNA, the CDR3 is TGCAGTGCGGAGGCGGCGTTCTTC. Protein sequence: CSAEAAFF.

The genes are TRBV7-3 and TRBJ2-5; 7 bases line up with TRBD2. The CDR3 totals 19 residues. Germline CDR1 reads SGHTA; CDR2 reads FQGTGA. J lost 0 bases, V lost 5 bases, and 18 bases had no gene match. The CDR3 reads CASSPPWLAELSHQETQYF. DNA of the CDR3: TGTGCCAGCAGCCCCCCTTGGCTAGCGGAATTATCCCACCAAGAGACCCAGTACTTC.

The chain links TRBV6-1 to TRBJ1-6; possible D gene TRBD1, 6 bases. The CDR3 covers 16 residues. The germline V gene encodes CDR1 MNHNS and CDR2 SASEGT. V lost 4 bases, J lost 0 bases, and 10 bases lay in between. The CDR3 region is CASSGNRDSYNSPLHF. CDR3 DNA sequence: TGTGCCAGCAGTGGGAACAGGGACTCCTATAATTCACCCCTCCACTTT.

The chain links TRBV4-2 to TRBJ1-2; maybe TRBD1 (6 bases). The germline gives CDR1 LGHNA, CDR2 YNFKEQ. This CDR3 spans 15 amino acids. Trimming cost V 1 base and J 2 bases, with 11 bases left between them. The CDR3 reads CASSQVLTGNYGYTF. The DNA for the CDR3 is TGTGCCAGCAGCCAAGTACTAACAGGGAACTATGGCTACACCTTC.

The rearrangement uses TRBV6-5 and TRBJ2-5, with TRBD2 matching over 14 bases. The end of the DNA aligns better with TRBJ2-7, so the J call may be wrong. The CDR3 runs to 15 residues. CDR1 MNHEY and CDR2 SVGAGI come from the germline V gene. The CDR3 loop is CASSFGTSGSYEQYF. The CDR3 DNA sequence: TGTGCCAGCAGTTTCGGGACTAGCGGGAGCTACGAGCAGTACTTC.

J is TRBJ2-7 and V is TRBV28, with 10 positions matching TRBD2. This CDR3 contains 14 residues. Germline V gene lookup returns CDR1 MDHEN and CDR2 SYDVKM. V gave up 6 bases and J gave up 6 bases; unmatched junction bases: 8. CDR3 residues: CASSPSLAGSEQYF. The CDR3, as DNA: TGTGCCAGCAGCCCCTCACTAGCGGGAAGCGAGCAGTACTTC.

CDR3 sequence reads: CASSLSSGWRNYGYTF. In nucleotides, the CDR3 is TGTGCCAGCAGTTTATCTTCAGGGTGGCGTAACTATGGCTACACCTTC. The chain links TRBV27 to TRBJ1-2, with D tentatively TRBD1 (5 bases). The CDR3 contains 16 residues. CDR1 is MNHEY, CDR2 SMNVEV, per germline (reference sequence). The ends were cut back, 0 bases at V and 1 base at J, with 12 bases in the middle.

The chain links TRBV10-1 to TRBJ2-3; 7 nucleotides line up with TRBD2. Trimming at V came to 3 bases and at J to 5 bases, leaving 5 bases not matched to a gene. This CDR3 comprises 14 residues. Germline values: CDR1 WNHNN, CDR2 SYGVQD (reference sequence). The DNA of the CDR3 is TGCGCCAGCAGTGACCCCGGGGGGAAAGATACGCAGTATTTT. Translated, it gives CASSDPGGKDTQYF.

V is TRBV25-1 and J is TRBJ1-2; TRBD1 agrees at 10 bases. The V gene's germline CDR1 is MGHDK and CDR2 SYGVNS. The CDR3 length is 16 residues. Losses at the gene ends were 4 bases for V and 2 bases for J; bases not matched to a gene: 7. The CDR3 reads CASSVDRGQWNYGYTF. The CDR3 bases are TGTGCCAGCAGTGTCGACAGGGGGCAGTGGAACTATGGCTACACCTTC.

The chain joins TRBV5-1 to TRBJ1-2; 8 nucleotides agree with TRBD1. V lost 4 bases to trimming and J lost 6 bases; unmatched junction nucleotides: 11. The CDR3 consists of 15 residues. The germline gives CDR1 SGHRS, CDR2 YFSETQ. The CDR3 region has the DNA TGCGCCAGCAGCGGCGGGACAGGACTCCCCCATGGCTACACCTTC. Translating gives CASSGGTGLPHGYTF.